This entry features one TCR beta chain sequence. Antigen unknown. The data were taken from a study of cytomegalovirus exposure and HLA in healthy donors. Background on the study: The Caucasian-associated ancestry cluster contained approximately 81% of the 300 to 450 genotyped donors. The study's findings and limits: Association with HLA alleles at 0.05 false discovery rate was found for 16,951 TCR beta sequences in a later analysis. Some V segments, including TRBV6-2 and TRBV6-3, were excluded as indistinguishable. The study recorded 150 to 200 TCR beta chains that were cytomegalovirus-associated.

PCR amplification relied on 60 Vbeta primers (plus 13 Jbeta primers). Data came from immunoSEQ multiplex PCR; TCRdb stores just in-frame clones and leaves some out. The sample includes under 200,000 clones, approximately 12% of them seen just once. Per the germline V gene, CDR1 is MDHEN and CDR2 is SYDVKM. V lost 2 bases and J 7 bases, leaving 11 bases between the germline ends. This CDR3 comprises 13 residues. The chain recombines TRBV28 with TRBJ1-2; maybe TRBD1 (5 bases). This clonotype was sampled from a man aged 50 or older in good health and CMV-seropositive. Source material: PBMCs. The CDR3 bases are TGTGCCAGCAGTTTACTAGGGGCCTCTGGCTACACCTTC. The encoded protein is CASSLLGASGYTF.